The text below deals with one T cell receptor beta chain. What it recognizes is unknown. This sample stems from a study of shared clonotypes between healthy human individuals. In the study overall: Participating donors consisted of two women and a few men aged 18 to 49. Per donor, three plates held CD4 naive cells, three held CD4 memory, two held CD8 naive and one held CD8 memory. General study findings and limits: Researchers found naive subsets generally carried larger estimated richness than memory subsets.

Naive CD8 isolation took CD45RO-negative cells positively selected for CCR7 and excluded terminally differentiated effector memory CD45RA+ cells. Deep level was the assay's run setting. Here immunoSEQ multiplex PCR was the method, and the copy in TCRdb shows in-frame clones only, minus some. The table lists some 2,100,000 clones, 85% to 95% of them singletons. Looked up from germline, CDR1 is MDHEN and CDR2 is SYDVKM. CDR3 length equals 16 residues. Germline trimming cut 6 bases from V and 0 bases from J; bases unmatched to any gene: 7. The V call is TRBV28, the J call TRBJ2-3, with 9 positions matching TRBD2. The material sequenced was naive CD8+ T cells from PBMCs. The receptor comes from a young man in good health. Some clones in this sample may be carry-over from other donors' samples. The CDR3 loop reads CASRIASGVSTDTQYF. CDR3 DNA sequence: TGTGCCAGCAGGATTGCTAGCGGGGTTAGCACAGATACGCAGTATTTT.